This is a list of T cell receptor beta chains from one sample in a study of shared clonotypes between healthy human individuals. Measured with immunoSEQ multiplex PCR; TCRdb has only the in-frame clones, and not every one. The repertoire holds around 320,000 clones, 80% to 90% seen once, with about 17% in the top ten. Sequencing input: memory CD8+ T cells sorted from blood. These TCRs come from a man aged 18-30 years in good health. Each CDR3 is given with its conserved first and last residue. The order of the fields is CDR3 DNA, CDR3 protein, V gene, D gene, J gene, clone size. A D gene is named only where the DNA matches it firmly. A clone size is listed for some rows: how often the clone was seen (once, few, many), or a class if it is expanded.

CDR3 DNA: TGTGCCATCAGTGAACAGGTCGGTGGTTATCAGCCCCAGCATTTT
CDR3 protein: CAISEQVGGYQPQHF
V gene: TRBV10-3
D gene: NA
J gene: TRBJ1-5
clone size: NA

CDR3 DNA: TGTGCCAGCAGCTTGGTTGGACGATCCTCGGATGAGCAGTTCTTC
CDR3 protein: CASSLVGRSSDEQFF
V gene: TRBV5-8
D gene: NA
J gene: TRBJ2-1
clone size: NA

CDR3 DNA: TGTGCCAGCAGTTACTCGAGGGGGACGAAAACCTACGAGCAGTACTTC
CDR3 protein: CASSYSRGTKTYEQYF
V gene: TRBV6-5
D gene: NA
J gene: TRBJ2-7
clone size: NA

CDR3 DNA: TGCGCCAGCAGCTTTTTGAGCGGAGCCCTATCCGAGCAGTACTTC
CDR3 protein: CASSFLSGALSEQYF
V gene: TRBV5-1
D gene: NA
J gene: TRBJ2-7
clone size: NA

CDR3 DNA: TGTGCCAAACAAAACAGGGTGGGCTCCTACGAGCAGTACTTC
CDR3 protein: CAKQNRVGSYEQYF
V gene: TRBV2
D gene: NA
J gene: TRBJ2-7
clone size: NA

CDR3 DNA: TGTGCCAGCAGTGAATGGTTAATGGGGGAAGGCTACACCTTC
CDR3 protein: CASSEWLMGEGYTF
V gene: TRBV25-1
D gene: NA
J gene: TRBJ1-2
clone size: few

CDR3 DNA: TGCGCCAGCAGCCGCCCACCGGACAGCGGAGAGACCCAGTACTTC
CDR3 protein: CASSRPPDSGETQYF
V gene: TRBV4-1
D gene: NA
J gene: TRBJ2-5
clone size: NA

CDR3 DNA: TGTGCCAGCAGCTTGACAGTTTACAATGAGCAGTTCTTC
CDR3 protein: CASSLTVYNEQFF
V gene: TRBV11-3
D gene: NA
J gene: TRBJ2-1
clone size: NA

CDR3 DNA: TGCAGCGTTATGTTTAGAGGGCACGAGCAGTACTTC
CDR3 protein: CSVMFRGHEQYF
V gene: TRBV29-1
D gene: NA
J gene: TRBJ2-7
clone size: NA

CDR3 DNA: TGTGCCAGCAGTGATGGTGGTGGCTACACCTTC
CDR3 protein: CASSDGGGYTF
V gene: TRBV28
D gene: NA
J gene: TRBJ1-2
clone size: NA

CDR3 DNA: TGTGCCAGCAGCTTAGAACCATACACTGAAGCTTTCTTT
CDR3 protein: CASSLEPYTEAFF
V gene: TRBV7-2
D gene: NA
J gene: TRBJ1-1
clone size: once

CDR3 DNA: TGTGCCAGCAATATAGGGGGAGTGGGCAATCAGCCCCAGCATTTT
CDR3 protein: CASNIGGVGNQPQHF
V gene: TRBV27
D gene: NA
J gene: TRBJ1-5
clone size: NA

CDR3 DNA: TGTGCCAGCACCGGACAGGGGCCTAACTATGGCTACACCTTC
CDR3 protein: CASTGQGPNYGYTF
V gene: TRBV6-6
D gene: TRBD1
J gene: TRBJ1-2
clone size: NA

CDR3 DNA: TGCGCCAGCACCCAGTTGGGCCAGAACAATGAGCAGTTCTTC
CDR3 protein: CASTQLGQNNEQFF
V gene: TRBV4-1
D gene: NA
J gene: TRBJ2-1
clone size: once

CDR3 DNA: TGTGCCAGCAGCTCTCCGCTGGGGGACAGGGAGGACTATGGCTACACCTTC
CDR3 protein: CASSSPLGDREDYGYTF
V gene: TRBV9
D gene: TRBD1
J gene: TRBJ1-2
clone size: NA

CDR3 DNA: TGTGCCAGCAGCTTAGAAGGGTCGGCTGAAGCTTTCTTT
CDR3 protein: CASSLEGSAEAFF
V gene: TRBV11-2
D gene: NA
J gene: TRBJ1-1
clone size: once

CDR3 DNA: TGTGCCAGCAGGGCCGTGATATCCTACAATGAGCAGTTCTTC
CDR3 protein: CASRAVISYNEQFF
V gene: TRBV6-5
D gene: NA
J gene: TRBJ2-1
clone size: NA

CDR3 DNA: TGTGCCAGCAGCCAAGAGGGGGACCGCACCTACGAGCAGTACTTC
CDR3 protein: CASSQEGDRTYEQYF
V gene: TRBV13
D gene: NA
J gene: TRBJ2-7
clone size: NA

CDR3 DNA: TGTGCCAGCTCACGCCTCGGGGACCAAGAGACCCAGTACTTC
CDR3 protein: CASSRLGDQETQYF
V gene: TRBV18
D gene: NA
J gene: TRBJ2-5
clone size: NA

CDR3 DNA: TGTGCCAGCAGTTACTCTTCGGGGGATGAAGCTTTCTTT
CDR3 protein: CASSYSSGDEAFF
V gene: TRBV6-5
D gene: NA
J gene: TRBJ1-1
clone size: NA

CDR3 DNA: TGTGCCAGCAGCTTAGTACCGTCCGCTGAGCAGTTCTTC
CDR3 protein: CASSLVPSAEQFF
V gene: TRBV7-8
D gene: NA
J gene: TRBJ2-1
clone size: NA

CDR3 DNA: TGTGCCAGCAGTTTGCAGGCGGGCCTCCCCTTCTCCTATAATTCACCCCTCCACTTT
CDR3 protein: CASSLQAGLPFSYNSPLHF
V gene: TRBV27
D gene: NA
J gene: TRBJ1-6
clone size: NA

CDR3 DNA: TGTGCCAGCACTCACGTGGGGGCTCGCGACTACGAGCAGTACTTC
CDR3 protein: CASTHVGARDYEQYF
V gene: TRBV6-6
D gene: NA
J gene: TRBJ2-7
clone size: NA

CDR3 DNA: TGTGCCAGTTTGGACACGTACTCTGGAAACACCATATATTTT
CDR3 protein: CASLDTYSGNTIYF
V gene: TRBV13
D gene: NA
J gene: TRBJ1-3
clone size: NA

CDR3 DNA: TGTGCCAGCAGTCAAACAGGGGGCACAGATACGCAGTATTTT
CDR3 protein: CASSQTGGTDTQYF
V gene: TRBV27
D gene: TRBD1
J gene: TRBJ2-3
clone size: NA

CDR3 DNA: TGTGCCAGCAGCAAACAGGGGGCATGGCGAGATACGCAGTATTTT
CDR3 protein: CASSKQGAWRDTQYF
V gene: TRBV14
D gene: TRBD1
J gene: TRBJ2-3
clone size: NA